Included here is one T cell receptor (beta chain) sequence, with context. It has no known antigen specificity. Nothing much larger sits one base from this clone, and base qualities are not available. For CDR1 and CDR2, the germline V gene lists SGHTA and FQGTGA. The junction carries 19 bases between V and J, which are trimmed by 4 bases and 6 bases respectively. Measured from the cysteine to the phenylalanine, the CDR3 is 16 residues long. The sequence is cut down to CDR3 DNA, 48 bases in frame from base 1. This sample is drawn from a study of Ad26.COV2.S vaccination and SARS-CoV-2 variants (dated by TCRdb to the early 2020s). Concerning the study at large: Donors in the vaccine arm were drawn from COV1001, a multicentre, randomized, double-blind, placebo-controlled phase I-IIa trial testing Ad26.COV2.S in healthy adults. Ad26.COV2.S was given intramuscularly at 5x10^10 or 1x10^11 viral particles, as a single shot or as two shots 56 days apart. TCRbeta repertoire sequencing served as the tool for gauging how specific and how broad the SARS-CoV-2-reactive T cell receptors were following Ad26.COV2.S vaccination. A total of 32 samples were included in the TCR-sequenced set, comprising roughly 19 Ad26.COV2.S vaccine recipients, 5 placebo recipients and 8 SARS-CoV-2 convalescent individuals. Trial participants were randomized into five groups of five, in which low-dose or high-dose Ad26.COV2.S was given once or twice, or placebo was given on both occasions. Blinding of investigators to trial group allocation was maintained during experiments and outcome assessment. Beyond this particular receptor, the publication reports: Ad26.COV2.S recipients had higher spike-specific TCR breadth than placebo recipients (P = 0.0014). Substantial breadth of spike-specific CD8+ and CD4+ T cell responses was reported after vaccination. The study was not powered for comparison of responses between vaccine doses or regimens. According to the authors, total T cell responses may have been underestimated by the TCR breadth and depth analyses. Non-spike TCR breadth was comparable between vaccine and placebo recipients, consistent with the vaccine containing only spike.

The treatment or condition label corresponds to: over 15 received Ad26.COV2.S at low or high dose, single or two shots; several received placebo; per-sample allocation not given. Repertoires of vaccine and placebo recipients were sequenced from samples taken on day 63 after the first injection. Cohort 1b enrolled about two dozen adults aged 18-55 years at a single site in Boston, USA, between 29 July and 7 August 2020. Ad26.COV2.S was a replication-incompetent adenovirus type 26 vector expressing a prefusion-stabilized SARS-CoV-2 spike protein from the original Wuhan strain. TCRbeta CDR3 regions were sequenced with the immunoSEQ Assay. After extraction, genomic DNA underwent amplification by bias-controlled multiplex PCR, followed by high-throughput sequencing. Per the authors' processing: To quantify the absolute abundance of every unique TCRbeta CDR3 region, sequences were collapsed and filtered. Usable DNA was measured by amplifying reference genes present in all nucleated cells, and TCRbeta template counts were normalized to that usable DNA to estimate T cell fraction. Repertoire TCRs were annotated as SARS-CoV-2-specific when V gene, CDR3 amino acid sequence and J gene were exactly matched to a known reactive TCR set. The reference SARS-CoV-2 TCR set came from MIRA and was filtered for enrichment in COVID-19-positive ImmuneCODE repertoires, removing public or cross-reactive TCRs. Drawing on the MIRA antigens, annotated TCRs were analysed further at the level of specific ORF or position within ORF. Breadth was defined as annotated unique rearrangements over total unique productive rearrangements; depth was the summed frequency of those rearrangements. Two-sided Wilcoxon rank-sum tests were used to compare TCR breadth between groups. Not all clones reach the TCRdb copy of this immuneACCESS table, which keeps in-frame sequences only. Checked studies attribute under half of the gap to unresolved V genes and leave the rest unexplained. The D gene and trimming were derived from the DNA, and the V and J assignments and clone size from that table. Recorded for this sample are 350,000 to 450,000 clones; about four fifths of them occurred a single time. The ten largest clones represent roughly 7.4% of the sample.

The sequence links TRBV7-3 to TRBJ2-1, and perhaps TRBD2 as D gene, on 5 matching bases. The sample was peripheral blood, taken in a trial of Ad26.COV2.S vaccine versus placebo. The receptor was derived from a person between 18 and 59 years old who received the Ad26.COV2.S COVID-19 vaccine or a placebo. The CDR3 protein sequence reads: CASSSSPSTSRNEQFF. The base sequence is TGTGCCAGCAGCTCCTCCCCGTCTACTAGTCGCAATGAGCAGTTCTTC.